This TCR beta chain was recorded in a study of blood T cell repertoires in COVID-19. Repertoires were generated with immunoSEQ multiplex PCR, while TCRdb's copy carries only in-frame clones and drops some. The data show about 43,000 clones, 87% seen once. Trimming took 0 bases from V and 6 from J, leaving 11 bases between them. CDR1 is MNHNS and CDR2 is SASEGT in the germline V gene. This CDR3 contains 14 residues. Material: peripheral blood. The chain is built from TRBV6-1 and TRBJ2-5; D may be TRBD2 (6 bases). This sequence was found in a man aged 60 to 75 with active COVID-19. The CDR3 reads CASSEAGGLQTQYF. The CDR3, as DNA: TGTGCCAGCAGTGAAGCGGGGGGTTTGCAGACCCAGTACTTC.